Described below is a single T cell receptor (beta chain) sequence and its context. Antigen specificity is unknown. TCRdb recomputed calls from the reads with MiXCR, one row per CDR3 protein. The sample consists of a few hundred thousand distinct CDR3 sequences, roughly 42% of them appearing once. The germline gives CDR1 LNHDA, CDR2 SQIVND (reference sequence). The V end lost 3 bases, the J end lost 3 bases, and 13 bases lay between the germline ends. The CDR3 is 15 residues long. This sample was taken from a study of T cell repertoires in cytomegalovirus infection. Study overall: Public TCR beta signatures indicated both CMV infection and matching HLA type. Study findings and constraints: Cumulative frequency of public TCR beta families picked out carriers of CMV plus the relevant HLA.

This receptor was identified in a human donor in good health (CMV status not recorded). Some clones in this sample may be carry-over from other donors' samples. This rearrangement joins TRBV19 to TRBJ2-3; a possible D gene is TRBD1 (5 bases). Here the sequenced sample was cultured PBMCs, taken from culture after CMV antigen stimulation. CDR3 residues: CASSITWPGTDTQYF. The CDR3 DNA reads TGTGCCAGTAGTATCACCTGGCCAGGGACAGATACGCAGTATTTT.